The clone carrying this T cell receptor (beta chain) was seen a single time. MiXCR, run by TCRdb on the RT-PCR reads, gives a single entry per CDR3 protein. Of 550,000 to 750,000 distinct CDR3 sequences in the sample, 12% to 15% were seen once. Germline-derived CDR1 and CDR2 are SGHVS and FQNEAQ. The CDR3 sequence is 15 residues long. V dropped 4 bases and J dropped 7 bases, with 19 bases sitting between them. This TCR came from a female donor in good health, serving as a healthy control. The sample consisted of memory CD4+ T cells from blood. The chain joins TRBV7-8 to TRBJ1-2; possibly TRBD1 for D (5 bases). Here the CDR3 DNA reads TGTGCCAGCAGCTCAGGGCCGAACATGGCCGGTGGCTACACCTTC. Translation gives CASSSGPNMAGGYTF.